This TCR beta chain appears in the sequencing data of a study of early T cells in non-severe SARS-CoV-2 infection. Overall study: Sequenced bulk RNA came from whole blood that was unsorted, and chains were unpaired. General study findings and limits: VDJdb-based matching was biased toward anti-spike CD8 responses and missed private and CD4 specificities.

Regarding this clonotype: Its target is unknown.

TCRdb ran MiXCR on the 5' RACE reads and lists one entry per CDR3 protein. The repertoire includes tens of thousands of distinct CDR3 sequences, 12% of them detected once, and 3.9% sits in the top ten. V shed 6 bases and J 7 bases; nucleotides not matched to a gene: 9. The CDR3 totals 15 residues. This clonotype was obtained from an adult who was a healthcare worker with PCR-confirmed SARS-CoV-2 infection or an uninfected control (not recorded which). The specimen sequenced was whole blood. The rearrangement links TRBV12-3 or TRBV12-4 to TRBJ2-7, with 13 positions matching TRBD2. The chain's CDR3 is CASSYSGTSGTEQYF. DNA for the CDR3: TGTGCCAGCAGCTACTCCGGGACTAGCGGGACAGAGCAGTACTTC.